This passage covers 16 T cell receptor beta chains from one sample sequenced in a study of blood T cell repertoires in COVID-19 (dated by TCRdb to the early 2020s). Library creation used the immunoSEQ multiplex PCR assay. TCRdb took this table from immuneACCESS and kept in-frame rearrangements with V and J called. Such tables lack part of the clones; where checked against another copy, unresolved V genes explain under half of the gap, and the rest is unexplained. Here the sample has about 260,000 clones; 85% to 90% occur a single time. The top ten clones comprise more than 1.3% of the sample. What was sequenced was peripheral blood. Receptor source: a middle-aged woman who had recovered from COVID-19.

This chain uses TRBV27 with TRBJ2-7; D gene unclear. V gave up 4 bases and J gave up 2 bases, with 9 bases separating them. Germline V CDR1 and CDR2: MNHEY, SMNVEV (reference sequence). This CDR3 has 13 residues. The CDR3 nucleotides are TGTGCCAGCAGTTCTCCCCAGACCTACGAGCAGTACTTC. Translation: CASSSPQTYEQYF.

In nucleotides, the CDR3 is TGTGCCAGCCGCAGGTTGGGTGGAAACACCATATATTTT. It is translated as CASRRLGGNTIYF. The V gene is TRBV7-2, the J gene TRBJ1-3; D is unclear. There are 13 residues in the CDR3. The germline CDR1 and CDR2 sequences are SGHTA and FQGNSA. The V end was cut by 8 bases, the J end by 3 bases, with 11 bases between.

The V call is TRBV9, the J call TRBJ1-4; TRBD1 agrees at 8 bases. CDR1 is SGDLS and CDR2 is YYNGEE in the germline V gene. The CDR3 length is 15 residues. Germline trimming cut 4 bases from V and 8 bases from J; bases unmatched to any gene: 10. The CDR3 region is CASSLPGQGREKLFF. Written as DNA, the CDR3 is TGTGCCAGCAGCTTACCCGGACAGGGAAGGGAAAAACTGTTTTTT.

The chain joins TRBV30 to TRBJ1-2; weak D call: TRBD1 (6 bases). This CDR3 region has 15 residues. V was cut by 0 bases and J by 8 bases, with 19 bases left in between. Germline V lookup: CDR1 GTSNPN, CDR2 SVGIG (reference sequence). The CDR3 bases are TGTGCCTGGAGTGTACCGTGGAGTGCAGGGGTCGGCTACACCTTC. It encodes CAWSVPWSAGVGYTF.

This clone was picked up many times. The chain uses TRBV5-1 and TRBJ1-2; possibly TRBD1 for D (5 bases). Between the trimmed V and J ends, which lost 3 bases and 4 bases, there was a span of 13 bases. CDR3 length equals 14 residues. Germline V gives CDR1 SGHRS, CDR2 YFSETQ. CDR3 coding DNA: TGCGCCAGCAGCTCGCCGGACACCCTCTATGGCTACACCTTC. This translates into CASSSPDTLYGYTF.

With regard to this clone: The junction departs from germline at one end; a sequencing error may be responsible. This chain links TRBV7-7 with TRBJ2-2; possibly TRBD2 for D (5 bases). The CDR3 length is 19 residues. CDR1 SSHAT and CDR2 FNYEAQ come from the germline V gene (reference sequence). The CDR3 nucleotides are TGTGCCAGCAGCATAGCCCCGGCGGTATCCCCCTCCGAGGGCGGGGAGCTGTTTTTT. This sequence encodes CASSIAPAVSPSEGGELFF.

The CDR3 loop is CASSPGQGTLYGYTF. CDR3 nucleotides: TGTGCCAGCAGCCCCGGACAGGGGACGCTCTATGGCTACACCTTC. The chain recombines TRBV7-3 with TRBJ1-2; 9 bases align to TRBD1. Unmatched junction bases numbered 8, after V lost 5 bases and J lost 4 bases. This CDR3 is built from 15 residues. CDR1 SGHTA and CDR2 FQGTGA come from the germline V gene.

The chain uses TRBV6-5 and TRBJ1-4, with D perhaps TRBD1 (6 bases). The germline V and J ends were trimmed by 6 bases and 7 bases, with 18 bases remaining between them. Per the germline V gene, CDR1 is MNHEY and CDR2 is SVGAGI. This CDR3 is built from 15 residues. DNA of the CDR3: TGTGCCAGCAGGGATCTCACAGGGATAGGTGAAAAACTGTTTTTT. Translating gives CASRDLTGIGEKLFF.

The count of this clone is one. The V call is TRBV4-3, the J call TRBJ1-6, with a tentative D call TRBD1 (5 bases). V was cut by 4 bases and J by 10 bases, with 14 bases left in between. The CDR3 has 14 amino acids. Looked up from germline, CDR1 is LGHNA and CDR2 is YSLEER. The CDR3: CASSLGGDASPLHF. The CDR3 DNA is TGCGCCAGCAGCCTCGGGGGGGACGCGTCACCCCTCCACTTT.

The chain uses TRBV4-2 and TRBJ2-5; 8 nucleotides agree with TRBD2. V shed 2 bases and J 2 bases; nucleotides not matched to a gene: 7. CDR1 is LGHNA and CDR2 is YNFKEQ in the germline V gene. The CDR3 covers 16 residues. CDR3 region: CASSQLVGGEQETQYF. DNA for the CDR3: TGTGCCAGCAGCCAATTGGTCGGGGGGGAACAAGAGACCCAGTACTTC.

The CDR3 DNA is TGTGCCAGCTCACTAACCAGGACAGTTCCTAGGGCTGAAGCTTTCTTT. It encodes CASSLTRTVPRAEAFF. J is TRBJ1-1 and V is TRBV18; the D gene is possibly TRBD1 (6 bases). This CDR3 is built from 16 residues. Germline V gene sequence: CDR1 KGHSH, CDR2 LQKENI. The ends were cut back, 4 bases at V and 6 bases at J, with 21 bases in the middle. The full variable domain, with the rest looked up from reference TRBV18 and TRBJ1-1, is NAGVMQNPRHLVRRRGQEARLRCSPMKGHSHVYWYRQLPEEGLKFMVYLQKENIIDESGMPKERFSAEFPKEGPSILRIQQVVRGDSAAYFCASSLTRTVPRAEAFFGQGTRLTVV.

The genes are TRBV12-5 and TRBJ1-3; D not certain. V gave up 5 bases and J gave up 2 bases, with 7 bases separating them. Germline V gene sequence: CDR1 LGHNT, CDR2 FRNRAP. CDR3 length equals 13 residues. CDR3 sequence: CASGVYTGNTIYF. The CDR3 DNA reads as TGTGCTAGTGGTGTATACACTGGAAACACCATATATTTT.

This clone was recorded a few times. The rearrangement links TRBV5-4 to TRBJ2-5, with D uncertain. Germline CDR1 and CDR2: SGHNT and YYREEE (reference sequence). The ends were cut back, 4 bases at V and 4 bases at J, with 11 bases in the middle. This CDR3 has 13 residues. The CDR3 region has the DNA TGTGCCAGCAGCCGTGACACCATAGAGACCCAGTACTTC. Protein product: CASSRDTIETQYF.

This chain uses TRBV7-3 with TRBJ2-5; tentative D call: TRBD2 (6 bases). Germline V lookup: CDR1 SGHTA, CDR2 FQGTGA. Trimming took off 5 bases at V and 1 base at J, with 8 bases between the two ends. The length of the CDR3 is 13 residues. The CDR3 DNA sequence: TGTGCCAGCAGCCCGACTAGCCAAGAGACCCAGTACTTC. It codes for CASSPTSQETQYF.

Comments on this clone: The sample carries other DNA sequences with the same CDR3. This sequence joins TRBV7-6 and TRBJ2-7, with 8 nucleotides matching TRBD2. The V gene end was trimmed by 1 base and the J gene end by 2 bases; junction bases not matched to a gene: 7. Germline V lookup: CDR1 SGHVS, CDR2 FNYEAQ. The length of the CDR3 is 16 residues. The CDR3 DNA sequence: TGTGCCAGCAGCTTAGGGGCGGCGGGGGGAACCTACGAGCAGTACTTC. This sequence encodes CASSLGAAGGTYEQYF.

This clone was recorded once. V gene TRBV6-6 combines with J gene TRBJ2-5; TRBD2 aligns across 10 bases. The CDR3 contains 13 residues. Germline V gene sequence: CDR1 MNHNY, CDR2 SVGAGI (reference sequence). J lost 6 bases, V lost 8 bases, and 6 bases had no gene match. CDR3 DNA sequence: TGTGCCAGCGAGCGGGGGGGTGGAAAGACCCAGTACTTC. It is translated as CASERGGGKTQYF.